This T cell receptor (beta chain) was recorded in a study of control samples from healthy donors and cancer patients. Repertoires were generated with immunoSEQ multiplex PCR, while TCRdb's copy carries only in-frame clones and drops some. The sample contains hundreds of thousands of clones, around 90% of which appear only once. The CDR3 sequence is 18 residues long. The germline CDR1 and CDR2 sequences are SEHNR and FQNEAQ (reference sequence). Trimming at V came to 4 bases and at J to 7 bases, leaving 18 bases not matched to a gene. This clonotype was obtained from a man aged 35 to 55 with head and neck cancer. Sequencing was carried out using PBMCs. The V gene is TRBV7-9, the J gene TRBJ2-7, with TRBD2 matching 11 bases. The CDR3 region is CASSSLGGSGRGLEEQYF. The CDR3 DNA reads TGTGCCAGCAGCTCGCTTGGAGGTAGCGGGAGGGGCTTGGAAGAGCAGTACTTC.